The 3 T cell receptor beta chains below all came from one sample that was sequenced in a study of blood T cell repertoires in COVID-19. Produced via immunoSEQ multiplex PCR; TCRdb's table is partial and in-frame only. Among about 250,000 clones listed, over 70% were seen once. Sequencing was carried out using peripheral blood. These receptors all come from a man of 80 years or more with acute or convalescent COVID-19.

The rearrangement uses TRBV28 and TRBJ2-7, with 9 nucleotides matching TRBD1. Germline lookup yields CDR1 MDHEN and CDR2 SYDVKM. This CDR3 has 14 residues. V dropped 5 bases and J dropped 2; count of bases not matched to a gene: 4. The CDR3: CASSRGTGPYEQYF. The CDR3 DNA sequence: TGTGCCAGCAGTCGAGGGACAGGGCCCTACGAGCAGTACTTC.

This clone was counted a single time. This chain joins TRBV3-1 (or the pseudogene TRBV3-2) and TRBJ1-1; the D gene is possibly TRBD1 (6 bases). V gave up 1 base and J gave up 1 base, with 10 bases separating them. This CDR3 region has 15 residues. Germline CDR1 and CDR2: LGHDT and YNNKEL (reference sequence). The CDR3 sequence: CASSQGQVKNTEAFF. The CDR3 DNA reads TGTGCCAGCAGCCAAGGACAGGTTAAGAACACTGAAGCTTTCTTT.

The rearrangement uses TRBV6-5 and TRBJ2-1; TRBD2 aligns across 9 bases. V shed 8 bases, J shed 4 bases, and the junction held 9 bases outside the gene matches. CDR1 and CDR2 from the germline V gene are MNHEY and SVGAGI. This CDR3 has 15 amino acids. The CDR3 DNA is TGTGCCAGCGCCCCAAGCGGGAGGCTTTACAATGAGCAGTTCTTC. Protein product: CASAPSGRLYNEQFF.